This T cell receptor beta chain is drawn from a study of blood T cells in healthy people across ages. Study observations and caveats: Diversity was estimated from one million T cells, and these estimates were considered underestimates.

The V and J ends lost 6 bases and 4 bases respectively, with 12 bases between them. The CDR3 is 13 residues long. About this clonotype itself: The antigen remains unidentified. This clone may be a read error of a much larger clone one base away.

Peripheral blood, about 9.4 milliliters per donor, was collected. For the second PCR, which ran for roughly 7 to 11 cycles, a sample-barcoded 5' primer and a J-beta primer mix were used. Every sample gave at least 2.5 million paired-end reads containing CDR3. TCRdb redid the calling of the 5' RACE reads with MiXCR, one entry per CDR3 protein. The sample contains approximately 960,000 distinct CDR3 sequences, around 29% of which appear only once. These sequences were also reported in another study, on T cells of mothers and their children. Per that study: Donation involved a few healthy Caucasian mothers and the six children that they had.

The sample was blood. The rearrangement uses TRBV12-3 or TRBV12-4 and TRBJ2-5; D might be TRBD2 (5 bases). The TCR sequence derives from a woman aged 40-49 years in good health. CDR3 DNA: TGTGCCAGCAGGTTTGTAGGAGGAGAGACCCAGTACTTC. Protein sequence: CASRFVGGETQYF.